This TCR beta chain was captured in a study of T-cell reconstitution after alpha-beta-depleted transplantation in children listed by TCRdb under 2016. A note on the overall study: The study quantitatively tracked T-cell immune reconstitution after TCRalphabeta/CD19-depleted allogeneic hematopoietic cell transplantation in children using TCR repertoire profiling. The study at large found these results: The apparently early recovery of alphabetaT-cell counts about two months after transplant reportedly depended on only several hundred rapidly expanded clones that came from non-depleted graft cells. The frequencies of hyperexpanded clones fell over the following months, and after one year, T-cell counts and TCRbeta diversity were mostly attributed to newly produced T cells. The high TCRbeta diversity at day 60 in some patients was ascribed to recipient T cells and intrathymic progenitors that had survived conditioning.

The treatment or condition label on this specimen signifies: allogeneic hematopoietic cell transplantation with graft depleted of TCRalphabeta T cells and CD19 B cells. Transplant recipients were children who received TCRalphabeta/CD19-depleted allogeneic hematopoietic cell grafts. This clonotype was seen many times. Its antigen target is currently unknown. No qualities accompany the bases; no much larger clone lies one base away. Library creation used PCR. Sequencer: Illumina HiSeq 2500. To normalize quantification of the TCRbeta repertoire, the TCR libraries were built with molecular barcoding that relied on unique molecular identifiers. TCRdb passed the public sequencing reads through fastp at Q25 and MiXCR, retaining productive beta sequences. Each record represents a unique CDR3 protein, reported with the most common genes and DNA among its rows. This sample comprises about 200,000 distinct CDR3 sequences, about 7% of them detected only once. The ten largest account for around 5% of the sample.

CDR1 and CDR2, looked up from the germline V gene, are SGHDT and YYEEEE. The CDR3 has 13 amino acids, counting the end cysteine and phenylalanine. Of all the DNA, just the CDR3 is kept, 39 bases in frame from base 1. The germline ends are 10 bases apart after V is trimmed by 0 bases and J by 9 bases. The chain couples TRBV5-6 to TRBJ2-1; the D segment is perhaps TRBD1 or TRBD2, each sharing 5 matched bases. This specimen was PBMCs, taken before TCRalphabeta/CD19-depleted stem cell transplant. The origin of this receptor is a boy aged 2-9 years with acute lymphoblastic leukemia, due to receive a stem cell transplant. CDR3 sequence: CASSLGGSSEQFF. The nucleotide sequence reads as follows: TGTGCCAGCAGCTTGGGGGGGTCCAGTGAGCAGTTCTTC.